This T cell receptor (beta chain) stems from a study of T cell changes during pregnancy in multiple sclerosis. The protocol was immunoSEQ multiplex PCR, while the TCRdb copy is restricted to in-frame clones and leaves out a portion. The sample yields 75,000 to 100,000 clones, 92% seen once. CDR3 size: 15 residues. The germline CDR1 and CDR2 sequences are SGHAT and FQNNGV. Trimming shortened V by 6 bases and J by 0 bases, and 12 bases separated the two germline ends. Sequencing used peripheral blood, obtained after pregnancy. V gene TRBV11-2 combines with J gene TRBJ2-1; D perhaps matches TRBD2 (5 bases). This clonotype originated in a female donor in good health, enrolled as a control in a pregnancy study. The DNA of the CDR3 is TGTGCCAGCAGGAGGGTGGCCTCCTCCTACAATGAGCAGTTCTTC. Protein sequence: CASRRVASSYNEQFF. Full variable domain (outside the CDR3, taken from reference TRBV11-2 and TRBJ2-1): EAGVAQSPRYKIIEKRQSVAFWCNPISGHATLYWYQQILGQGPKLLIQFQNNGVVDDSQLPKDRFSAERLKGVDSTLKIQPAKLEDSAVYLCASRRVASSYNEQFFGPGTRLTVL.